This T cell receptor (beta chain) was retrieved from a study of blood T cell repertoires in COVID-19. Overall study: Nucleic acid was either cDNA or gDNA, and it came from T cells, B-cell-depleted T cells, or PBMCs.

The authors' processing: Reference gene primers were amplified, and this amplification served to estimate nucleated cell counts. TCRdb's copy holds only in-frame clones and misses some; the assay was immunoSEQ multiplex PCR. The DNA was the basis for D and trimming; V, J and clone size are from that table. The sample consists of tens of thousands of clones, 88% of them appearing once. The germline gives CDR1 SNHLY, CDR2 FYNNEI. The germline V and J ends were trimmed by 3 bases and 14 bases, with 14 bases remaining between them. This CDR3 is built from 12 residues. The sample comprised peripheral blood. This TCR derives from an elderly man with acute or convalescent COVID-19. The chain employs TRBV2 and TRBJ2-1; D is possibly TRBD2 (6 bases). CDR3 sequence reads: CASSDVGLLEFF. As DNA, the CDR3 is TGTGCCAGCAGTGATGTGGGACTGCTCGAGTTCTTC.